The 19 T cell receptor beta chains listed next were all sequenced from one sample in a study of OX40 agonist ivuxolimab in advanced cancers. The repertoire was sequenced with immunoSEQ multiplex PCR; TCRdb's copy has only in-frame clones and lacks some. The sample lists around 70,000 clones, roughly 80% occurring once. The sample in question was CD4+ or CD8+ T cells sorted from blood, obtained in a trial of the OX40 agonist ivuxolimab. The receptors here all came from an adult with an advanced solid tumor such as melanoma, head and neck, liver or kidney cancer.

The chain is built from TRBV5-1 and TRBJ2-3; D is tentatively TRBD1 or TRBD2 (5 bases each). Trimming removed 6 bases from V and 2 bases from J, with 13 bases in between. The germline V gene has CDR1 SGHRS and CDR2 YFSETQ. The CDR3 has 14 amino acids. The DNA of the CDR3 is TGCGCCAGCACCCGGGGCACGAACACAGATACGCAGTATTTT. Translating it yields CASTRGTNTDTQYF.

The V gene is TRBV6-6, the J gene TRBJ2-1; TRBD2 matches at 10 bases. CDR1 is MNHNY, CDR2 SVGAGI, per germline (reference sequence). The junction had 4 bases not matched to a gene; V was cut back by 5 bases and J by 6 bases. The CDR3 contains 14 residues. The CDR3 coding sequence is TGTGCCAGCAGTGCTAGCGGGAGCGGCAATGAGCAGTTCTTC. Amino acid sequence: CASSASGSGNEQFF.

The J gene is TRBJ2-1, the V gene TRBV11-1; perhaps TRBD2 as D (5 bases). Germline V gene lookup returns CDR1 SGHAT and CDR2 FQDESV (reference sequence). The CDR3 is 16 amino acids. V lost 1 base to trimming and J lost 0 bases, with 10 bases between them. Here the CDR3 DNA reads TGTGCCAGCAGCTTAGGTGGGAGTCACTCCTACAATGAGCAGTTCTTC. The encoded protein is CASSLGGSHSYNEQFF.

The rearrangement links TRBV19 to TRBJ1-1; D is possibly TRBD1 (5 bases). The CDR3 sequence is 14 residues long. CDR1 LNHDA and CDR2 SQIVND come from the germline V gene (reference sequence). Trimming left V 4 bases short and J 2 bases short, with 11 bases between. CDR3 sequence: CASSTQGLNTEAFF. The CDR3 nucleotides read TGTGCCAGTAGTACCCAGGGACTCAACACTGAAGCTTTCTTT.

V gene TRBV27 combines with J gene TRBJ1-2; D is undetermined. Germline loops: CDR1 MNHEY, CDR2 SMNVEV (reference sequence). This CDR3 is built from 12 residues. Trimming removed 6 bases from V and 3 bases from J, with 8 bases in between. The CDR3 coding sequence is TGTGCCAGCAGGGGCGAGGACTATGGCTACACCTTC. As protein: CASRGEDYGYTF.

V usage is TRBV27 and J usage is TRBJ2-2, with 7 positions matching TRBD1. Trimming removed 6 bases from V and 3 bases from J; junction bases left unmatched: 1. This CDR3 is built from 13 residues. Germline values: CDR1 MNHEY, CDR2 SMNVEV (reference sequence). For the CDR3, the DNA is TGTGCCAGCAGACAGGGGTACACCGGGGAGCTGTTTTTT. Translation gives CASRQGYTGELFF.

The rearrangement links TRBV14 to TRBJ2-5; D may be TRBD2 (6 bases). Germline V lookup: CDR1 SGHDN, CDR2 FVKESK. The CDR3 consists of 14 residues. The V and J ends lost 3 bases and 5 bases respectively, with 13 bases between them. The CDR3 reads CASSQSSVGETQYF. For the CDR3, the DNA is TGTGCCAGCAGCCAGTCTAGCGTGGGGGAGACCCAGTACTTC.

This clone was observed a single time. V usage is TRBV5-1 and J usage is TRBJ2-3; 7 nucleotides align to TRBD2. V lost 0 bases to trimming and J lost 4 bases; unmatched junction nucleotides: 8. The CDR3 spans 16 residues. The germline CDR1 and CDR2 sequences are SGHRS and YFSETQ. The CDR3 DNA reads as TGCGCCAGCAGCTTGGGGCTAGCGGTATTCGCAGATACGCAGTATTTT. Amino acid sequence: CASSLGLAVFADTQYF.

Of note for this clone: At one end the junction does not follow the germline gene, possibly because of a read error. CDR3 sequence: CAGSVSPNPDTQYF. CDR3 in DNA: TGTGCCGGCAGCGTATCCCCCAATCCAGATACGCAGTATTTT. The V and J genes are TRBV9 and TRBJ2-3, with D unclear. Germline-derived CDR1 and CDR2 are SGDLS and YYNGEE. The CDR3 extends over 14 amino acids.

The rearrangement joins TRBV5-1 to TRBJ1-2, with D possibly TRBD1 on 6 matching bases. Trimming removed 2 bases at V and 2 bases at J, with 13 bases between. Looked up from germline, CDR1 is SGHRS and CDR2 is YFSETQ. CDR3 length equals 15 residues. CDR3 in amino acids: CASSLGGADNYGYTF. The CDR3 DNA sequence: TGCGCCAGCAGCTTAGGGGGGGCCGACAACTATGGCTACACCTTC.

The chain has TRBV5-1 and TRBJ2-7, with 7 bases that match TRBD1. The CDR3 sequence is 14 residues long. Germline V CDR1 and CDR2: SGHRS, YFSETQ. Trimming removed 4 bases from V and 6 bases from J; junction bases left unmatched: 10. The CDR3 loop is CASSRQGESCEQYF. CDR3 sequence (DNA): TGCGCCAGCAGCCGACAGGGTGAGAGCTGCGAGCAGTACTTC.

This chain connects TRBV9 to TRBJ1-6; tentative D call: TRBD1 (5 bases). CDR3 length: 15 amino acids. Looked up from germline, CDR1 is SGDLS and CDR2 is YYNGEE. V lost 4 bases to trimming and J lost 2 bases, with 10 bases between them. This chain's CDR3 is CASSIRDPYNSPLHF. The DNA for the CDR3 is TGTGCCAGCAGCATCCGGGACCCCTATAATTCACCCCTCCACTTT.

This chain uses TRBV7-9 with TRBJ2-1, with D maybe TRBD2 (5 bases). CDR1 is SEHNR, CDR2 FQNEAQ, per germline (reference sequence). CDR3 size: 11 residues. V shed 3 bases and J shed 11 bases, with 8 bases lying between them. The CDR3 DNA sequence: TGTGCCAGCAGCTTCGACTACAAGCAGTTCTTC. Its translation: CASSFDYKQFF. Complete variable domain (other parts from reference TRBV7-9 and TRBJ2-1): DTGVSQNPRHKITKRGQNVTFRCDPISEHNRLYWYRQTLGQGPEFLTYFQNEAQLEKSRLLSDRFSAERPKGSFSTLEIQRTEQGDSAMYLCASSFDYKQFFGPGTRLTVL.

In its sample, this clone ranks as medium-sized (0.01 to 0.1%). The J gene is TRBJ2-1, the V gene TRBV27; 7 nucleotides align to TRBD2. CDR1 is MNHEY, CDR2 SMNVEV, per germline (reference sequence). V shed 4 bases, J shed 3 bases, and the junction held 6 bases outside the gene matches. This CDR3 contains 15 residues. This CDR3 is CASSSLAEIYNEQFF. The CDR3 DNA follows: TGTGCCAGCAGTTCTCTAGCGGAAATCTACAATGAGCAGTTCTTC.

This chain connects TRBV11-3 to TRBJ1-3; D remains ambiguous. Germline V gene sequence: CDR1 SGHNT, CDR2 YENEEA. Trimming took 1 base from V and 0 from J, leaving 10 bases between them. The CDR3 runs to 16 residues. As DNA, the CDR3 is TGTGCCAGCAGCTTAGGACCGCCGATCTCTGGAAACACCATATATTTT. It yields the protein CASSLGPPISGNTIYF.

The rearrangement joins TRBV6-5 to TRBJ2-3; D ambiguous. CDR3 size: 12 residues. The germline CDR1 and CDR2 sequences are MNHEY and SVGAGI. V lost 6 bases and J 1 base, leaving 5 bases between the germline ends. Written as DNA, the CDR3 is TGTGCCAGCAGCCCGGGCACAGATACGCAGTATTTT. Its translation: CASSPGTDTQYF.

This sequence joins TRBV7-2 and TRBJ2-1; possibly TRBD2 for D (6 bases). CDR3 length: 15 amino acids. CDR1 and CDR2 from the germline V gene are SGHTA and FQGNSA. With 4 bases removed from V and 1 base from J, the gap between germline ends came to 11 bases. The CDR3 is CASSSLAASYNEQFF. CDR3 in DNA: TGTGCCAGCAGCTCGTTAGCGGCATCCTACAATGAGCAGTTCTTC.

A note on this clone: One end of the junction is discordant with germline, which a read error may explain. The chain has TRBV7-7 and TRBJ2-7; D gene unclear. CDR1 SSHAT and CDR2 FNYEAQ come from the germline V gene (reference sequence). CDR3 size: 13 residues. The CDR3: CASSRNGAGEQYF. The CDR3 nucleotides read TGTGCTAGCAGCCGTAACGGAGCTGGGGAGCAGTACTTC. Full variable domain (remainder filled in from reference TRBV7-7 and TRBJ2-7): GAGVSQSPRYKVTKRGQDVTLRCDPISSHATLYWYQQALGQGPEFLTYFNYEAQPDKSGLPSDRFSAERPEGSISTLTIQRTEQRDSAMYRCASSRNGAGEQYFGPGTRLTVT.

The chain couples TRBV30 to TRBJ2-7; D not resolved. V lost 2 bases and J lost 0, with 14 bases in between. Germline lookup yields CDR1 GTSNPN and CDR2 SVGIG (reference sequence). The CDR3 loop spans 15 amino acids. CDR3 residues: CAWSRTGPSSYEQYF. The CDR3 DNA reads TGTGCCTGGAGTAGGACGGGTCCTTCCTCCTACGAGCAGTACTTC.